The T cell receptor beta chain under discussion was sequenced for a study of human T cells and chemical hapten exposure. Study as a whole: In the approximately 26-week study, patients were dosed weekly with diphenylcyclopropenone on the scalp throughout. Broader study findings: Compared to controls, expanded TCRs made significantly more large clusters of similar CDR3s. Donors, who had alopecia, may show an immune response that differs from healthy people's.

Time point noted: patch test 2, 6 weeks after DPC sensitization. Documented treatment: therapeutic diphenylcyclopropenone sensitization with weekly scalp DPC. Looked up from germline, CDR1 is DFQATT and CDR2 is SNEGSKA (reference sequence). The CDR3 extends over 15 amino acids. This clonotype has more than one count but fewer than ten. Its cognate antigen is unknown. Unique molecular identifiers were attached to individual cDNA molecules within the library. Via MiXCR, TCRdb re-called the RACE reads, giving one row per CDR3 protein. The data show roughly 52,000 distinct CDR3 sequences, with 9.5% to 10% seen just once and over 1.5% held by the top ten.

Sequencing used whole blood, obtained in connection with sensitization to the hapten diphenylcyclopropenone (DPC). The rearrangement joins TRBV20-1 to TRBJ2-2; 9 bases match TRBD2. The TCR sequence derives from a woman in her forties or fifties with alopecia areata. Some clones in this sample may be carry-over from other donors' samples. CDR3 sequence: CSTSRLAANTGELFF. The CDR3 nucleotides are TGCAGCACATCCCGACTAGCGGCGAACACCGGGGAGCTGTTTTTT.